Listed below are T cell receptor beta chains from one sample, sequenced in a study of T cell changes during pregnancy in multiple sclerosis. The protocol was immunoSEQ multiplex PCR, while the TCRdb copy is restricted to in-frame clones and leaves out a portion. The sample lists around 52,000 clones; 87% were seen once. Input material: peripheral blood from another person, used as feeder cells. These receptors all come from a human donor whose cells served as feeder cells for cultures in a pregnancy study. The conserved cysteine and the conserved F or W are not part of the CDR3 here. A D gene is named only where the DNA matches it firmly.

J: TRBJ1-1; length: 9; V: TRBV9; D: NA; CDR3: ASSGLGEAF
J: TRBJ2-3; length: 11; V: TRBV2; D: NA; CDR3: ASGTVGTDTQY
J: TRBJ1-4; length: 13; V: TRBV11-2; D: NA; CDR3: ASSLRGRLNEKLF
J: TRBJ1-1; length: 13; V: TRBV18; D: NA; CDR3: ASSPAGKLGTEAF
J: TRBJ2-1; length: 13; V: TRBV10-3; D: TRBD2; CDR3: ATWPSGGAYNEQF
J: TRBJ2-5; length: 14; V: TRBV5-1; D: NA; CDR3: ASSAGAQALQETQY
J: TRBJ2-1; length: 13; V: TRBV2; D: NA; CDR3: ASSEAGRTYNEQF
J: TRBJ2-1; length: 17; V: TRBV27; D: TRBD2; CDR3: ASSLAVAGGRSSYNEQF
J: TRBJ1-4; length: 13; V: TRBV19; D: NA; CDR3: ASSTIRTENEKLF
J: TRBJ2-2; length: 12; V: TRBV7-9; D: NA; CDR3: ASSLVDPTVELF
J: TRBJ1-6; length: 14; V: TRBV9; D: TRBD1; CDR3: ASSVGVGTENSPLH
J: TRBJ2-2; length: 12; V: TRBV9; D: NA; CDR3: ASSPGILTGELF
J: TRBJ2-7; length: 14; V: TRBV18; D: TRBD1; CDR3: ASSPPGTGPTREQY
J: TRBJ2-2; length: 15; V: TRBV25-1; D: NA; CDR3: ASSEAIVVANTGELF
J: TRBJ2-1; length: 13; V: TRBV6-1; D: TRBD1; CDR3: ASGSEQGNYNEQF
J: TRBJ1-1; length: 9; V: TRBV6-5; D: NA; CDR3: ASHSTGEAF
J: TRBJ2-3; length: 13; V: TRBV6-4; D: TRBD2; CDR3: ASSPTSGGTDTQY
J: TRBJ1-5; length: 11; V: TRBV30; D: NA; CDR3: AWREGSNQPQH
J: TRBJ2-7; length: 12; V: TRBV28; D: NA; CDR3: ASSLVAGRGEQY
J: TRBJ2-6; length: 13; V: TRBV7-2; D: NA; CDR3: ASSLQGRGANVLT
J: TRBJ2-5; length: 15; V: TRBV14; D: NA; CDR3: ASSQEIHGPGRETQY
J: TRBJ2-4; length: 10; V: TRBV30; D: NA; CDR3: AWTPLGDIQY
J: TRBJ1-5; length: 11; V: TRBV27; D: NA; CDR3: ASSLREGQPQH
J: TRBJ1-3; length: 13; V: TRBV5-1; D: TRBD1; CDR3: ASSFDRGSGNTIY
J: TRBJ1-4; length: 12; V: TRBV7-6; D: NA; CDR3: ASSLEATNEKLF
J: TRBJ2-1; length: 12; V: TRBV7-9; D: TRBD2; CDR3: ASSLTSGYNEQF
J: TRBJ2-7; length: 14; V: TRBV28; D: TRBD2; CDR3: ASSLSERGIYYEQY
J: TRBJ1-1; length: 12; V: TRBV7-9; D: NA; CDR3: ASSFSARGGEAF
J: TRBJ2-1; length: 12; V: TRBV14; D: TRBD1; CDR3: ASSQRTGYNEQF
J: TRBJ2-2; length: 16; V: TRBV4-2; D: TRBD2; CDR3: ASSQEPSGGAVTGELF
J: TRBJ2-3; length: 12; V: TRBV5-4; D: TRBD2; CDR3: ASSLNGGADTQY
J: TRBJ1-2; length: 10; V: TRBV7-2; D: NA; CDR3: ASSQSGHGYT
J: TRBJ1-1; length: 11; V: TRBV28; D: NA; CDR3: ASKGRMNTEAF
J: TRBJ2-7; length: 12; V: TRBV13; D: TRBD1; CDR3: ASSPVGQDAEQY
J: TRBJ1-1; length: 14; V: TRBV30; D: TRBD1; CDR3: AWSTLLRDRGLEAF
J: TRBJ1-2; length: 9; V: TRBV7-2; D: NA; CDR3: ASSLGFGYT
J: TRBJ1-6; length: 11; V: TRBV4-3; D: TRBD1; CDR3: ASSQYRGSPLH
J: TRBJ2-3; length: 16; V: TRBV29-1; D: NA; CDR3: SVAEGGASTTYTDTQY
J: TRBJ1-2; length: 13; V: TRBV19; D: NA; CDR3: ASRAPGRAEYGYT
J: TRBJ2-5; length: 10; V: TRBV30; D: NA; CDR3: AWSESRETQY
J: TRBJ2-5; length: 10; V: TRBV2; D: NA; CDR3: ASSGTPETQY
J: TRBJ1-3; length: 12; V: TRBV15; D: NA; CDR3: ATAVGGLGNTIY
J: TRBJ1-2; length: 13; V: TRBV7-9; D: NA; CDR3: ASSLGPGLFYGYT
J: TRBJ2-7; length: 12; V: TRBV7-3; D: NA; CDR3: ASSLTGTTGKQY
J: TRBJ2-3; length: 13; V: TRBV9; D: NA; CDR3: ASSVGQASTDTQY
J: TRBJ1-4; length: 13; V: TRBV19; D: TRBD1; CDR3: ASRPWGTENEKLF